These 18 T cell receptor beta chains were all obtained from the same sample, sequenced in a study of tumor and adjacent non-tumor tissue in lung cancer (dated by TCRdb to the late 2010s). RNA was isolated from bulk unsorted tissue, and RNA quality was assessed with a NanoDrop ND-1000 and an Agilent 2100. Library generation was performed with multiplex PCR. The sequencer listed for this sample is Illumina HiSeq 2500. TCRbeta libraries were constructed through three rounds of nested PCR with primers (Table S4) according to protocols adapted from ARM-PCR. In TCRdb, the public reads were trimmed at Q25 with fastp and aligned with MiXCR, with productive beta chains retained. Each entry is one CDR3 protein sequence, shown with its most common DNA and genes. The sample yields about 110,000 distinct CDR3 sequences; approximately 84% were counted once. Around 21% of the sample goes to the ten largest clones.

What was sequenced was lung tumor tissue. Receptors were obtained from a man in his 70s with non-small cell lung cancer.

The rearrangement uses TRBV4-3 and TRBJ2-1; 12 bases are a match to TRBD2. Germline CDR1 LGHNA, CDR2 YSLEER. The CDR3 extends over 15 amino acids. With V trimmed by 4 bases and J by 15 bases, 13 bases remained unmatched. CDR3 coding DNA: TGCGCCAGCAGCCCCCTTCTAGCGGGAGGGCAGGGGCGGTTCTTC. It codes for CASSPLLAGGQGRFF.

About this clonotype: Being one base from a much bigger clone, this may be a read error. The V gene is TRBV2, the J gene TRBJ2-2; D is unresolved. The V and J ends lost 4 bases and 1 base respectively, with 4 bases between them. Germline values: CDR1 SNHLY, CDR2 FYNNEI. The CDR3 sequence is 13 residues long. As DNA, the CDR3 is TGTGCCAGCAGTGTCAAGAACACCGGGGAGCTGTTTTTT. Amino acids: CASSVKNTGELFF.

CDR3 DNA sequence: TGCGGCGCCTGGGGAACGAACCCTGAGCAGTACTTC. Translation: CGAWGTNPEQYF. V and J are TRBV29-1 and TRBJ2-7; D call uncertain. Germline CDR1 reads SQVTM; CDR2 reads ANQGSEA. The CDR3 runs to 12 residues.

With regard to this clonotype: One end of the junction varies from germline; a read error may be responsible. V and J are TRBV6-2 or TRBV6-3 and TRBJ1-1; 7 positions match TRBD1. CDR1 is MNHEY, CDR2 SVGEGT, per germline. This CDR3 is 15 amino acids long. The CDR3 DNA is TGTGCCAGCAGCTCTCGTACAGGGGCCAGGGCTGAAACTTTCTTT. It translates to CASSSRTGARAETFF.

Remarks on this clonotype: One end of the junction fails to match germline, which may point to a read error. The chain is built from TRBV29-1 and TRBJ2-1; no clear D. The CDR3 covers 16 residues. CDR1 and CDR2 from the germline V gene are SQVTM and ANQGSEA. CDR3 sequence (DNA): TGCAGTGCTATGCCGTATCAGAACAGTGAAGTCAATGAGCAGCTCTTC. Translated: CSAMPYQNSEVNEQLF.

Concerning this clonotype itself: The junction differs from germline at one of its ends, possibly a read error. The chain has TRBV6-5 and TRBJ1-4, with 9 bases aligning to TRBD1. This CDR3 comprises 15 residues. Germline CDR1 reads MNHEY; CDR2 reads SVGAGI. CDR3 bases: TGTCCCAGCAGATTTGGACAGGGGAGAGGTGAAAAGCTGTTTTTT. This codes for CPSRFGQGRGEKLFF.

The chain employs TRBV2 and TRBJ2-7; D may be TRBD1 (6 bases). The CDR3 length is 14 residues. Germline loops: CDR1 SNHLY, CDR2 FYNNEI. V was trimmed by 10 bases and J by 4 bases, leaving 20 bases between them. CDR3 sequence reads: CATTEDRFDYEQYF. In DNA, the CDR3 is TGTGCCACGACCGAAGACAGGTTTGATTACGAGCAGTACTTC.

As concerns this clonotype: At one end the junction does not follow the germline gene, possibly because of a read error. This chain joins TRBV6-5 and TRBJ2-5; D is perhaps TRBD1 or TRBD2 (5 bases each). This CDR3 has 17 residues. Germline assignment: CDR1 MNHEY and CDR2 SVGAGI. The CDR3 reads CASSSAGAGFPQKTQCF. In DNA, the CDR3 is TGTGCCAGCAGTTCCGCCGGGGCAGGGTTCCCACAAAAGACCCAGTGCTTC.

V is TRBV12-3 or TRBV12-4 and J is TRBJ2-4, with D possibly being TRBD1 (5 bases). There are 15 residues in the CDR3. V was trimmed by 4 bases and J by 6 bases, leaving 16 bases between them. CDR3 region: CASSSIDSSTNIQYF. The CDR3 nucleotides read TGTGCCAGCAGTTCAATCGACAGCTCAACAAACATTCAGTACTTC.

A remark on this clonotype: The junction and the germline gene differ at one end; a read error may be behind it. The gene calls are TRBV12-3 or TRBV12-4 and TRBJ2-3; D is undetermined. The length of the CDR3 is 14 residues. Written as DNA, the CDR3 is TGTGTCAGCAGTCCCTTTCCCGGGACAGATACGCAGTATTTT. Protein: CVSSPFPGTDTQYF.

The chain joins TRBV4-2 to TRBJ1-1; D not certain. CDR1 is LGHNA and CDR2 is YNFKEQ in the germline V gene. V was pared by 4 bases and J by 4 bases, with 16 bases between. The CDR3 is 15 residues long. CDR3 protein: CASSPVRGSGTEAFF. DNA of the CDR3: TGTGCCAGCAGCCCCGTGAGAGGGTCGGGCACTGAAGCTTTCTTT.

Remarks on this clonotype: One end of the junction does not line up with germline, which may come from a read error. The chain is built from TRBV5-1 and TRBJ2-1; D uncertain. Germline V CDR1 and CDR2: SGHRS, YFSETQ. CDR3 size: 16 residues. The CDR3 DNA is TGCGCCAGCAGCCGAACTCTGGAGAGCCATGGGAATGAGCAGTTTTTC. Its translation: CASSRTLESHGNEQFF. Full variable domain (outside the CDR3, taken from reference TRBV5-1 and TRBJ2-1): KAGVTQTPRYLIKTRGQQVTLSCSPISGHRSVSWYQQTPGQGLQFLFEYFSETQRNKGNFPGRFSGRQFSNSRSEMNVSTLELGDSALYLCASSRTLESHGNEQFFGPGTRLTVL.

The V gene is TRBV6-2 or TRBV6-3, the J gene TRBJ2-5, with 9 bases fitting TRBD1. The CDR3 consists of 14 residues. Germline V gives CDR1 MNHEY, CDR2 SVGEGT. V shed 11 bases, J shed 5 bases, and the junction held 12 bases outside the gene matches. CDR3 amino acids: CAGRSTGGRETQYF. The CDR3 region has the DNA TGTGCCGGCCGGAGTACAGGGGGCCGGGAGACCCAGTACTTC.

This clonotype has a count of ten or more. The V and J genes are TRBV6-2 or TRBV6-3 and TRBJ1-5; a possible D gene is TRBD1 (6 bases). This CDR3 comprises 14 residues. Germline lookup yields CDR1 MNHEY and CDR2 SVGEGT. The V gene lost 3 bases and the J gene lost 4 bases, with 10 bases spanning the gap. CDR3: CASSYHRENQPQHF. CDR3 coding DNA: TGTGCCAGCAGTTATCACAGGGAAAATCAGCCCCAGCATTTT.

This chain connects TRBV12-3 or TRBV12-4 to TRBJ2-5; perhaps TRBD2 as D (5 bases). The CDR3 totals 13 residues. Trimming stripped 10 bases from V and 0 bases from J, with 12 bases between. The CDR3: CANSPGYQETQYF. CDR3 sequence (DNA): TGTGCCAACAGCCCGGGGTACCAAGAGACCCAGTACTTC.

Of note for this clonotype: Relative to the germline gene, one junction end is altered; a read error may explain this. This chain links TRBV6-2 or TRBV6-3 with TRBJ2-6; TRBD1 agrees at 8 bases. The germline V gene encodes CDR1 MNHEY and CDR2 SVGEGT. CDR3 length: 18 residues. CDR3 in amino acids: CANRSSGQATSGANVVTF. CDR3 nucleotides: TGTGCCAACAGGTCCTCGGGACAGGCTACGTCTGGGGCCAACGTCGTGACTTTC.

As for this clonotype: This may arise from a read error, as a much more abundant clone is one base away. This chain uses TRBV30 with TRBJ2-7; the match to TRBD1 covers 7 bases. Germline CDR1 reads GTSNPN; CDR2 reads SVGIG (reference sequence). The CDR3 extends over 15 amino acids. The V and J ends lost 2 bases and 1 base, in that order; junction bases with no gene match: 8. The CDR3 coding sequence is TGTGCCTGGAGTTCGGGGACAGACTTATCCTACGAGCAGTACTTC. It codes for CAWSSGTDLSYEQYF.

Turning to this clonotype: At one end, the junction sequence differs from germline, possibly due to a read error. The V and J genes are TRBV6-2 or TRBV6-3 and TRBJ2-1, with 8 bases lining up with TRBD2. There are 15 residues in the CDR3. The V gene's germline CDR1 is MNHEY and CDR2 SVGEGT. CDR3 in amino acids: CASSPGLGITNDQFF. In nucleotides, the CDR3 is TGCGCCAGCAGCCCGGGACTAGGCATTACCAATGACCAGTTCTTC.